A single sample gave rise to the 16 T cell receptor beta chains below, sequenced in a study of blood T cell repertoires in COVID-19. The table came from immunoSEQ multiplex PCR; TCRdb's copy has only in-frame clones and leaves some out. The sample consists of 200,000 to 300,000 clones, about 91% of them appearing once. The sequencing sample was made of PBMCs or T cells enriched from blood (not recorded which). The receptors were gathered from a woman in her forties with acute COVID-19.

The genes are TRBV27 and TRBJ1-3; D is uncertain. The CDR3 spans 14 residues. The V and J ends lost 4 bases and 2 bases respectively, with 9 bases between them. CDR1 and CDR2 (germline): MNHEY, SMNVEV (reference sequence). The chain's CDR3 is CASSWTGTGNTIYF. CDR3 in DNA: TGTGCCAGCAGTTGGACTGGGACTGGAAACACCATATATTTT.

This chain links TRBV4-1 with TRBJ1-6, with a weak D call TRBD1 (6 bases). The CDR3 has 14 residues. The ends were cut back, 2 bases at V and 12 bases at J, with 14 bases in the middle. Germline CDR1 MGHRA, CDR2 YSYEKL. The CDR3 here is CASSQFTGMVPLHF. In DNA, the CDR3 is TGCGCCAGCAGCCAATTTACAGGGATGGTACCCCTCCACTTT.

The chain joins TRBV18 to TRBJ2-2; 8 positions match TRBD1. The CDR3 has 16 residues. The germline gives CDR1 KGHSH, CDR2 LQKENI. J gave up 0 bases and V 5 bases, and 5 bases lay outside the gene matches. CDR3 residues: CASSERTGTNTGELFF. Here the CDR3 DNA reads TGTGCCAGCTCAGAAAGGACAGGGACGAACACCGGGGAGCTGTTTTTT.

This clone was picked up one time. The V gene is TRBV5-4, the J gene TRBJ2-7; 11 nucleotides agree with TRBD2. This CDR3 comprises 15 residues. Germline CDR1 reads SGHNT; CDR2 reads YYREEE (reference sequence). Trimming took 5 bases from V and 5 from J; bases not matched to a gene: 9. As DNA, the CDR3 is TGTGCCAGCAGTCCCCGACTAGCGGGAAGGGACGAGCAGTACTTC. It encodes CASSPRLAGRDEQYF.

This clone was seen once. The chain couples TRBV29-1 to TRBJ2-2; 10 bases are a match to TRBD2. J lost 4 bases, V lost 2 bases, and 4 bases had no gene match. Germline assignment: CDR1 SQVTM and CDR2 ANQGSEA. CDR3 length: 15 amino acids. CDR3 in amino acids: CSVERLAGATGELFF. The CDR3 nucleotides are TGCAGCGTTGAACGGCTAGCGGGAGCCACCGGGGAGCTGTTTTTT.

The chain links TRBV24-1 to TRBJ2-5; 14 bases match TRBD2. CDR3 length: 18 amino acids. V dropped 6 bases and J dropped 5; count of bases not matched to a gene: 13. Germline CDR1 and CDR2: KGHDR and SFDVKD. The CDR3 loop is CATSSGTSGSWARETQYF. Here the CDR3 DNA reads TGTGCCACCAGTTCCGGGACTAGCGGGAGTTGGGCGAGGGAGACCCAGTACTTC.

A few counts support this clone. The chain recombines TRBV30 with TRBJ2-7; a possible D gene is TRBD2 (6 bases). Germline V gene sequence: CDR1 GTSNPN, CDR2 SVGIG (reference sequence). The germline V and J ends were trimmed by 5 bases and 2 bases, with 13 bases remaining between them. There are 13 residues in the CDR3. The CDR3 nucleotides are TGTGCCTGGGGCGGAGGGGTCGCCTACGAGCAGTACTTC. Protein sequence: CAWGGGVAYEQYF.

The genes are TRBV5-1 and TRBJ2-2; perhaps TRBD2 as D (6 bases). The CDR3 is 13 amino acids. The germline V gene has CDR1 SGHRS and CDR2 YFSETQ. V was shortened by 6 bases and J by 5 bases, with 11 bases between the two germline ends. The CDR3 spells CASTVAGTGELFF. CDR3 bases: TGCGCCAGCACAGTGGCGGGAACCGGGGAGCTGTTTTTT. Supplemented by reference TRBV5-1 and TRBJ2-2, the full variable domain reads KAGVTQTPRYLIKTRGQQVTLSCSPISGHRSVSWYQQTPGQGLQFLFEYFSETQRNKGNFPGRFSGRQFSNSRSEMNVSTLELGDSALYLCASTVAGTGELFFGEGSRLTVL.

The chain joins TRBV7-9 to TRBJ1-6; D is unclear. The CDR3 loop spans 14 amino acids. Germline lookup yields CDR1 SEHNR and CDR2 FQNEAQ (reference sequence). The V and J ends lost 2 bases and 10 bases respectively, with 12 bases between them. The CDR3 sequence: CASSLRPGQSPLHF. CDR3 in DNA: TGTGCCAGCAGCTTAAGGCCGGGTCAATCACCCCTCCACTTT. Complete variable domain (other parts from reference TRBV7-9 and TRBJ1-6): DTGVSQNPRHKITKRGQNVTFRCDPISEHNRLYWYRQTLGQGPEFLTYFQNEAQLEKSRLLSDRFSAERPKGSFSTLEIQRTEQGDSAMYLCASSLRPGQSPLHFGNGTRLTVT.

The chain has TRBV19 and TRBJ1-5; D gene ambiguous. V lost 7 bases and J 4 bases, leaving 17 bases between the germline ends. The CDR3 runs to 15 residues. The germline CDR1 and CDR2 sequences are LNHDA and SQIVND (reference sequence). CDR3 bases: TGTGCCAGTAAGAGGTTAGGGCGGGTAAATCAGCCCCAGCATTTT. It codes for CASKRLGRVNQPQHF. Variable domain in full (rest from reference TRBV19 and TRBJ1-5): DGGITQSPKYLFRKEGQNVTLSCEQNLNHDAMYWYRQDPGQGLRLIYYSQIVNDFQKGDIAEGYSVSREKKESFPLTVTSAQKNPTAFYLCASKRLGRVNQPQHFGDGTRLSIL.

This clone was counted between two and nine times. V gene TRBV6-5 combines with J gene TRBJ2-3, with no clear D. Germline loops: CDR1 MNHEY, CDR2 SVGAGI. The length of the CDR3 is 12 residues. V shed 6 bases and J shed 5 bases, with 9 bases lying between them. This chain's CDR3 is CASSQDGDTQYF. CDR3 sequence (DNA): TGTGCCAGCAGCCAGGATGGAGATACGCAGTATTTT.

The V call is TRBV15, the J call TRBJ2-1; 13 positions agree with TRBD2. Unmatched junction bases numbered 6, after V lost 1 base and J lost 15 bases. Germline loops: CDR1 LNHNV, CDR2 YYDKDF (reference sequence). CDR3 length: 14 residues. The CDR3 nucleotides are TGTGCCACCAGCAGAGGGACTAGCGGGAGCCAGGCGTTCTTC. It is translated as CATSRGTSGSQAFF.

The J gene is TRBJ2-1, the V gene TRBV7-9; TRBD2 might be the D (7 bases). Looked up from germline, CDR1 is SEHNR and CDR2 is FQNEAQ (reference sequence). This CDR3 is 16 amino acids long. The germline V and J ends were trimmed by 4 bases and 8 bases, with 21 bases remaining between them. In nucleotides, the CDR3 is TGTGCCAGCAGCTCACCGGGGGGCCTCTTCTTACATGAGCAGTTCTTC. Protein product: CASSSPGGLFLHEQFF.

The rearrangement joins TRBV9 to TRBJ1-1; D gene ambiguous. V was pared by 0 bases and J by 3 bases, with 15 bases between. This CDR3 is 16 amino acids long. Per the germline V gene, CDR1 is SGDLS and CDR2 is YYNGEE. CDR3 loop: CASSVASGFVDTEAFF. The CDR3 coding sequence is TGTGCCAGCAGCGTAGCGTCGGGGTTCGTCGACACTGAAGCTTTCTTT.

This sequence joins TRBV11-3 and TRBJ1-1; D perhaps matches TRBD1 (5 bases). The germline V gene has CDR1 SGHNT and CDR2 YENEEA. The V end was cut by 7 bases, the J end by 1 base, with 19 bases between. This CDR3 has 16 amino acids. The CDR3: CASTGGYVEKNTEAFF. The CDR3, as DNA: TGTGCCAGCACCGGGGGGTATGTTGAAAAGAACACTGAAGCTTTCTTT.

This clone came up a few times. CDR3 protein: CASSRARDRGCESQPQHF. Written as DNA, the CDR3 is TGTGCCAGCAGCAGAGCCAGGGACAGGGGCTGTGAAAGTCAGCCCCAGCATTTT. The gene calls are TRBV21-1 and TRBJ1-5; TRBD1 is taken as the D call from the table, unchecked against the DNA. TRBV21-1 counts as a pseudogene. This CDR3 region has 18 residues.